The 29 T cell receptor beta chains below come from one sample, sequenced in a study of T cells after yellow fever vaccination. TCRdb fed the 5' RACE reads into MiXCR, producing one record per CDR3 protein. The table includes hundreds of thousands of distinct CDR3 sequences, approximately 13% detected once. The source material was PBMCs, sampled on the day of the yellow fever booster vaccination. The receptors derive from a man aged 25-40 years who received the YFV17D yellow fever vaccine.

This clonotype was seen more than once but under ten times. V and J are TRBV5-1 and TRBJ2-2; D call uncertain. The germline CDR1 and CDR2 sequences are SGHRS and YFSETQ. V was shortened by 3 bases and J by 6 bases, with 15 bases between the two germline ends. The CDR3 covers 15 residues. The CDR3 spells CASSSMDGGAGELFF. The CDR3 DNA reads TGCGCCAGCAGCTCGATGGACGGTGGGGCCGGGGAGCTGTTTTTT.

V gene TRBV10-3 combines with J gene TRBJ2-2; 7 bases are shared with TRBD1. There are 14 residues in the CDR3. Germline V lookup: CDR1 ENHRY, CDR2 SYGVKD. The V gene end was trimmed by 6 bases and the J gene end by 3 bases; junction bases not matched to a gene: 4. This CDR3 reads CAIRGQLDTGELFF. Written as DNA, the CDR3 is TGTGCCATCAGGGGACAGTTAGACACCGGGGAGCTGTTTTTT.

This clonotype was detected a few times. The chain has TRBV29-1 and TRBJ2-5; 8 positions match TRBD1. Germline CDR1 reads SQVTM; CDR2 reads ANQGSEA. V trimming: 5 bases; J trimming: 6 bases; junction bases outside the gene matches: 5. The CDR3 loop spans 12 amino acids. The CDR3 loop is CSVPDRGQTQYF. For the CDR3, the DNA is TGCAGCGTTCCCGACAGGGGACAGACCCAGTACTTC.

The chain links TRBV7-2 to TRBJ1-5; D might be TRBD1 (6 bases). From germline, CDR1 is SGHTA and CDR2 FQGNSA. The CDR3 extends over 14 amino acids. Deletions cut 3 bases from V and 2 bases from J, with 8 bases between. As DNA, the CDR3 is TGTGCCAGCAGCTTGAACAGGGGCAATCAGCCCCAGCATTTT. Amino acid sequence: CASSLNRGNQPQHF.

V is TRBV10-3 and J is TRBJ2-7, with 9 nucleotides matching TRBD1. The CDR3 has 13 amino acids. V lost 6 bases, J lost 5 bases, and 5 bases stayed unmatched. The germline V gene has CDR1 ENHRY and CDR2 SYGVKD. CDR3 sequence: CAIRGDRAHEQYF. Written as DNA, the CDR3 is TGTGCCATCAGAGGGGACAGGGCGCACGAGCAGTACTTC.

V gene TRBV7-8 combines with J gene TRBJ1-6; D perhaps matches TRBD1 (5 bases). This CDR3 comprises 18 residues. Trimming cost V 1 base and J 1 base, with 14 bases left between them. CDR1 SGHVS and CDR2 FQNEAQ come from the germline V gene. Written as DNA, the CDR3 is TGTGCCAGCAGCTTAGATAGCGGGGGTATATCCTATAATTCACCCCTCCACTTT. It yields the protein CASSLDSGGISYNSPLHF.

This clonotype was counted between two and nine times. CDR3 in DNA: TGTGCCTGGTCTTCCTGGGGTGCCACTGAAGCTTTCTTT. As protein: CAWSSWGATEAFF. The rearrangement uses TRBV30 and TRBJ1-1; D is uncertain. The V gene's germline CDR1 is GTSNPN and CDR2 SVGIG (reference sequence). CDR3 length: 13 amino acids. V was pared by 5 bases and J by 4 bases, with 14 bases between.

This clonotype has only a few counts. This sequence joins TRBV12-3 or TRBV12-4 and TRBJ2-1; D is uncertain. Trimming removed 1 base from V and 0 bases from J, with 7 bases in between. This CDR3 has 15 amino acids. CDR3 nucleotide sequence: TGTGCCAGCAGTTTAGACCTAAGCTCCTACAATGAGCAGTTCTTC. Translating gives CASSLDLSSYNEQFF.

This clonotype has ten or more counts. This rearrangement joins TRBV6-5 to TRBJ2-5; 7 bases align to TRBD1. The CDR3 covers 14 residues. The trim removed 4 bases at V and 5 bases at J, leaving 7 bases unmatched. Germline-derived CDR1 and CDR2 are MNHEY and SVGAGI. The CDR3 loop is CASSSLGGAETQYF. For the CDR3, the DNA is TGTGCCAGCAGTTCATTAGGGGGCGCGGAGACCCAGTACTTC.

This clonotype was recorded a few times. This chain links TRBV18 with TRBJ2-2; 13 bases map to TRBD2. Per germline, CDR1 KGHSH and CDR2 LQKENI. V was clipped by 3 bases and J by 5 bases; unmatched bases: 6. The CDR3 consists of 17 residues. The CDR3: CASSPRTSGRVTGELFF. The CDR3 DNA is TGTGCCAGCTCACCGAGGACTAGCGGGAGAGTTACCGGGGAGCTGTTTTTT.

This clonotype was observed a handful of times. V usage is TRBV7-2 and J usage is TRBJ2-3; TRBD2 matches 12 bases. Germline V gene sequence: CDR1 SGHTA, CDR2 FQGNSA. With 5 bases clipped from V and 5 bases from J, the junction kept 11 bases outside the gene matches. The CDR3 totals 17 residues. This CDR3 is CASSLPTSGSEVDTQYF. Written as DNA, the CDR3 is TGTGCCAGCAGCCTCCCGACTAGCGGGAGTGAGGTAGATACGCAGTATTTT.

The gene calls are TRBV7-2 and TRBJ2-2; D is undetermined. Germline V gene lookup returns CDR1 SGHTA and CDR2 FQGNSA. V was trimmed by 0 bases and J by 4 bases, leaving 9 bases between them. The CDR3 is 15 amino acids. Here the CDR3 DNA reads TGTGCCAGCAGCTTAGCGGCTACTACCACCGGGGAGCTGTTTTTT. Encoded protein: CASSLAATTTGELFF. Together with reference TRBV7-2 and TRBJ2-2, the CDR3 gives the full variable domain: GAGVSQSPSNKVTEKGKDVELRCDPISGHTALYWYRQSLGQGLEFLIYFQGNSAPDKSGLPSDRFSAERTGGSVSTLTIQRTQQEDSAVYLCASSLAATTTGELFFGEGSRLTVL.

This clonotype was seen a few times. V usage is TRBV6-1 and J usage is TRBJ2-7, with D tentatively TRBD2 (5 bases). V was cut by 6 bases and J by 4 bases, with 13 bases left in between. This CDR3 has 13 amino acids. CDR1 is MNHNS, CDR2 SASEGT, per germline. The CDR3 sequence is CASSPQSGYEQYF. The CDR3 nucleotides are TGTGCCAGCAGCCCTCAGTCGGGGTACGAGCAGTACTTC.

This clonotype was detected ten times or more. The V gene is TRBV5-1, the J gene TRBJ2-7; D is undetermined. The germline V gene has CDR1 SGHRS and CDR2 YFSETQ. This CDR3 contains 14 residues. V dropped 0 bases and J dropped 1 base, with 8 bases sitting between them. The CDR3 reads CASSLEAPSYEQYF. The CDR3 DNA follows: TGCGCCAGCAGCTTGGAGGCACCATCCTACGAGCAGTACTTC.

This clonotype has only a few counts. This chain uses TRBV5-6 with TRBJ1-5; 7 bases are shared with TRBD1. Germline V gene lookup returns CDR1 SGHDT and CDR2 YYEEEE. V lost 2 bases and J lost 1; bases outside the gene matches: 9. This CDR3 has 17 residues. The CDR3 DNA follows: TGTGCCAGCAGCTTTCGAGGGGGCGCGTGGAGCAATCAGCCCCAGCATTTT. It specifies CASSFRGGAWSNQPQHF. Drawing the rest from reference TRBV5-6 and TRBJ1-5, the complete variable domain is DAGVTQSPTHLIKTRGQQVTLRCSPKSGHDTVSWYQQALGQGPQFIFQYYEEEERQRGNFPDRFSGHQFPNYSSELNVNALLLGDSALYLCASSFRGGAWSNQPQHFGDGTRLSIL.

Only a few counts were recorded for this clonotype. The CDR3 coding sequence is TGTGCCAGCAGCTCCCTGACAGGGGCGGTGGCGTCCACCGGGGAGCTGTTTTTT. As protein: CASSSLTGAVASTGELFF. This chain connects TRBV11-2 to TRBJ2-2, with 8 positions matching TRBD1. Germline trimming cut 4 bases from V and 4 bases from J; bases unmatched to any gene: 14. Germline lookup yields CDR1 SGHAT and CDR2 FQNNGV. CDR3 size: 18 residues.

The rearrangement uses TRBV7-2 and TRBJ1-6, with TRBD1 matching 8 bases. The CDR3 consists of 15 residues. Trimming cost V 1 base and J 9 bases; bases outside gene matches: 5. Germline V gene data show CDR1 as SGHTA and CDR2 as FQGNSA. This CDR3 is CASSLGTGGTSPLHF. Here the CDR3 DNA reads TGTGCCAGCAGCTTAGGTACAGGGGGGACTTCACCCCTCCACTTT.

As to this clonotype: Without the conserved terminal phenylalanine or tryptophan, this CDR3 likely stems from a read error. The DNA is left out, because the CDR3 cannot be placed on it with certainty; the CDR3 is given as TCRdb lists it. The V gene is TRBV7-2, the J gene TRBJ2-1; the table's D call TRBD2 went unverified against the DNA. The CDR3 has 13 residues if both end residues are counted. Germline assignment: CDR1 SGHTA and CDR2 FQGNSA. The CDR3 is CASSAILAGGPLI.

This clonotype has only a few counts. The V and J genes are TRBV19 and TRBJ2-5; 8 bases map to TRBD2. CDR3 length: 15 amino acids. The V gene's germline CDR1 is LNHDA and CDR2 SQIVND (reference sequence). V was clipped by 5 bases and J by 4 bases; unmatched bases: 9. CDR3: CASSPSGTRSETQYF. In nucleotides, the CDR3 is TGTGCCAGTAGTCCTTCCGGGACTAGGTCAGAGACCCAGTACTTC.

V and J are TRBV5-1 and TRBJ2-2; a possible D gene is TRBD1 (7 bases). The CDR3 has 16 amino acids. Between the trimmed V and J ends, which lost 4 bases and 3 bases, there was a span of 16 bases. Per germline, CDR1 SGHRS and CDR2 YFSETQ. Here the CDR3 reads CASSRQGGSDTGELFF. The CDR3 nucleotides read TGCGCCAGCAGCCGTCAGGGGGGATCCGACACCGGGGAGCTGTTTTTT.

The chain links TRBV5-1 to TRBJ2-3; 9 bases map to TRBD2. The CDR3 is made up of 16 amino acids. CDR1 and CDR2 (germline): SGHRS, YFSETQ. V was clipped by 4 bases and J by 5 bases; unmatched bases: 11. The CDR3: CASSVISGREGDTQYF. The CDR3 DNA follows: TGCGCCAGCAGCGTCATTAGCGGGAGAGAAGGAGATACGCAGTATTTT.

This clonotype was observed a handful of times. The V and J genes are TRBV19 and TRBJ2-2, with 7 bases matching TRBD1. The CDR3 is 15 residues long. CDR1 LNHDA and CDR2 SQIVND come from the germline V gene (reference sequence). J lost 3 bases, V lost 5 bases, and 6 bases had no gene match. The CDR3 is CASSHDRVDTGELFF. The CDR3 DNA reads as TGTGCCAGTAGTCACGACAGGGTTGACACCGGGGAGCTGTTTTTT. Using reference TRBV19 and TRBJ2-2 for the parts outside the CDR3, the full variable domain is DGGITQSPKYLFRKEGQNVTLSCEQNLNHDAMYWYRQDPGQGLRLIYYSQIVNDFQKGDIAEGYSVSREKKESFPLTVTSAQKNPTAFYLCASSHDRVDTGELFFGEGSRLTVL.

This clonotype was detected a few times. This chain joins TRBV18 and TRBJ2-5, with TRBD2 as a possible D gene (5 bases). CDR1 KGHSH and CDR2 LQKENI come from the germline V gene. The CDR3 runs 16 residues. Trimming left V 2 bases short and J 2 bases short, with 15 bases between. CDR3 sequence (DNA): TGTGCCAGCTCACCAACGAGAAGCAGCGGACAAGAGACCCAGTACTTC. Translation gives CASSPTRSSGQETQYF.

The rearrangement uses TRBV7-2 and TRBJ2-5, with no clear D. CDR3 length: 16 residues. Germline CDR1 SGHTA, CDR2 FQGNSA. Trimming cost V 4 bases and J 2 bases, with 17 bases left between them. The CDR3, as DNA: TGTGCCAGCAGCTCCCCGGAGAACGCGAAGCAAGAGACCCAGTACTTC. Translation: CASSSPENAKQETQYF.

The table lists this clonotype with a few counts. The chain links TRBV25-1 to TRBJ1-1, with D uncertain. V was clipped by 4 bases and J by 0 bases, with 15 bases between them. The CDR3 is 16 residues long. The germline V gene encodes CDR1 MGHDK and CDR2 SYGVNS. The CDR3 DNA reads as TGTGCCAGCAGTGGCAAGGAGGGCGGCATGAACACTGAAGCTTTCTTT. Translation gives CASSGKEGGMNTEAFF.

The table lists this clonotype with a few counts. V usage is TRBV14 and J usage is TRBJ1-2; no reliable D call. Trimming took 0 bases from V and 8 from J, leaving 13 bases between them. Germline V lookup: CDR1 SGHDN, CDR2 FVKESK. The length of the CDR3 is 14 residues. CDR3 DNA: TGTGCCAGCAGCCAAGAAAAGGTCCCTGGAGGCTACACCTTC. It yields the protein CASSQEKVPGGYTF.

The CDR3 DNA reads as TGTGCCAGCACCGGGAGGAGGTACGAGCAGTACTTC. Residues: CASTGRRYEQYF. The chain couples TRBV6-2 or TRBV6-3 to TRBJ2-7; TRBD2 matches 7 bases. V dropped 7 bases and J dropped 4; count of bases not matched to a gene: 4. Germline loops: CDR1 MNHEY, CDR2 SVGEGT. This CDR3 has 12 amino acids.

There are many counts of this clonotype. This chain connects TRBV7-2 to TRBJ2-1; D gene ambiguous. The V gene's germline CDR1 is SGHTA and CDR2 FQGNSA. Deletions cut 1 base from V and 5 bases from J, with 9 bases between. The CDR3 loop spans 14 amino acids. This chain's CDR3 is CASSLGRTNNEQFF. The CDR3 DNA is TGTGCCAGCAGCTTAGGGCGGACCAACAATGAGCAGTTCTTC.

This sequence joins TRBV20-1 and TRBJ2-1, with 9 bases fitting TRBD2. The CDR3 runs to 15 residues. Germline CDR1 and CDR2: DFQATT and SNEGSKA (reference sequence). The ends lost 3 bases at V and 0 bases at J; junction bases unmatched: 3. In DNA form, the CDR3 reads TGCAGTGCTAGTGATAGCGGGAGCTCCTACAATGAGCAGTTCTTC. Residues: CSASDSGSSYNEQFF.